This section outlines one T cell receptor beta chain sequence together with its context. The antigen is undetermined. The record originates from a study of T cell repertoires in cytomegalovirus infection. The CDR3 is 14 amino acids. In germline, CDR1 is SGHRS, CDR2 YFSETQ. V lost 4 bases and J lost 4, with 12 bases in between. Study-wide results and limits: Predominance within the ex vivo response was attributable to HLA-C-restricted CMV-specific TCR beta clonotypes.

TCRdb recomputed calls from the reads with MiXCR, one row per CDR3 protein. Seen here are about 130,000 distinct CDR3 sequences, approximately 9.2% observed once, and the top ten hold roughly a tenth. The clonotype comes from a human donor in good health (CMV status not recorded). Some clones in this sample may be carry-over from other donors' samples. The chain couples TRBV5-1 to TRBJ2-1, with D possibly matching TRBD1 (5 bases). Sequenced material: PBMCs. CDR3: CASSPQTDYNEQFF. CDR3 sequence (DNA): TGCGCCAGCAGCCCCCAGACAGATTACAATGAGCAGTTCTTC.